This entry describes one T cell receptor (beta chain). This specimen belongs to a study of blood T cell repertoires in COVID-19. Looking at the study overall: Acute-phase and convalescent COVID-19 samples originated in the United States, Italy and Spain. The cDNA or gDNA used as material had been derived from T cells, B-cell-depleted T cells, or PBMCs.

In the source study's methods: How many nucleated cells were present was estimated from reference gene primer amplification. Clones were sequenced by immunoSEQ multiplex PCR, and TCRdb holds only the in-frame ones, with some missing. V, J and clone size derive from that table, while D and trimming were established from the DNA sequence. The sample consists of just under 350,000 clones, around nine tenths of them appearing once. This CDR3 contains 14 residues. Germline assignment: CDR1 SGHKS and CDR2 YYEKEE (reference sequence). With 1 base clipped from V and 4 bases from J, the junction kept 3 bases outside the gene matches.

This chain links TRBV5-5 with TRBJ1-2; 8 nucleotides line up with TRBD1. The sample was peripheral blood. This clonotype was sampled from a woman under 30 who had recovered from COVID-19. CDR3 sequence: CASSLRQGIYGYTF. The DNA of the CDR3 is TGTGCCAGCAGCTTGAGACAGGGGATCTATGGCTACACCTTC.